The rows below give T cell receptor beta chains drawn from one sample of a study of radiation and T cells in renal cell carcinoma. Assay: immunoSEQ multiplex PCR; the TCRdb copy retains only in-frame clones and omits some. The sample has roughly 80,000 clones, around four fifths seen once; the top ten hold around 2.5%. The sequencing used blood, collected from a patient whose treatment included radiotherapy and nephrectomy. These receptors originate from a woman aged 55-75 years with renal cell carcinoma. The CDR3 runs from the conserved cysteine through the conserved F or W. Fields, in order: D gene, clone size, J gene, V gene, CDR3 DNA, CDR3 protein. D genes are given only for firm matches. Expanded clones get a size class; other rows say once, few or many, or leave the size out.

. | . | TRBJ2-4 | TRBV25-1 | TGTGCCAGCAGTGCCCAGGGCCAAAACATTCAGTACTTC | CASSAQGQNIQYF
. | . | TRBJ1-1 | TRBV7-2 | TGTGCCAGCAGCCTACTCAACCCAGGCTACACTGAAGCTTTCTTT | CASSLLNPGYTEAFF
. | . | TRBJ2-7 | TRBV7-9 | TGTGCCAGCAGCCCTTCTCCTACAGGTACCTACGAGCAGTACTTC | CASSPSPTGTYEQYF
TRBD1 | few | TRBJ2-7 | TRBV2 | TGTGCCAGCTCGGGACAGTCCTACGAGCAGTACTTC | CASSGQSYEQYF
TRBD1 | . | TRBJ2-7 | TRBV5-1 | TGCGCCAGCAGAGATACAGGGGGAACGGGCTACGAGCAGTACTTC | CASRDTGGTGYEQYF
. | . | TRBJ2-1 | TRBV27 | TGTGCCAGCAGTTTCGGGGGCAGCTATGAGCAGTTCTTC | CASSFGGSYEQFF
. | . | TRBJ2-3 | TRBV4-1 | TGCGCCAGCAGCCAAGAGGGGCTGGATACGCAGTATTTT | CASSQEGLDTQYF
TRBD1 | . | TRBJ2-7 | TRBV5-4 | TGTGCCAGCAGCTTGGGGGCCGGGACAGGGGGAACCTACGAGCAGTACTTC | CASSLGAGTGGTYEQYF
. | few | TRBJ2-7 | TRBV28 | TGTGCCAGCAGTTTACGGATACAGGGGGGGTACGAGCAGTACTTC | CASSLRIQGGYEQYF
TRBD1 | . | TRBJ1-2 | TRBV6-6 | TGTGCCATCCTCAAGACAGGGAATGGCTACACCTTC | CAILKTGNGYTF
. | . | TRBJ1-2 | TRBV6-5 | TGTGCCAGCAGACCCGGGACGGCCCCCTATGGCTACACCTTC | CASRPGTAPYGYTF
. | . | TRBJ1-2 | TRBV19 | TGTGCCAGTAGTGCATTACAGACTCTCTATGGCTACACCTTC | CASSALQTLYGYTF
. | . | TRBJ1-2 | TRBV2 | TGTGCCAGCAGTGAAACGGGGGGCTGGTATGGCTACACCTTC | CASSETGGWYGYTF
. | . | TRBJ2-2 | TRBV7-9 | TGTGCCAGCAGCCCCCCCGAGGGGGTCACCGGGGAGCTGTTTTTT | CASSPPEGVTGELFF
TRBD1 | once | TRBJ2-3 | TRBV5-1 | TGCGCCAGCAGCTTGGGGGGGCGAGGGACAGGGAAAGATACGCAGTATTTT | CASSLGGRGTGKDTQYF
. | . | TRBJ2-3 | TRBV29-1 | TGCAGCGTTGATCAGGGACCAGATACGCAGTATTTT | CSVDQGPDTQYF
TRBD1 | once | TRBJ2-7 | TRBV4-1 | TGCGCCAGCAGCCTCGTACCGGGACAGGGGAGTTACGAGCAGTACTTC | CASSLVPGQGSYEQYF
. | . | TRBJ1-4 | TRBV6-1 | TGTGCCAGCCGCCTTGAGGGGAATGAAAAACTGTTTTTT | CASRLEGNEKLFF
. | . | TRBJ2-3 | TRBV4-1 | TGCGCCAGCAGCCAAGACGACAGGGGAGGGACAGATACGCAGTATTTT | CASSQDDRGGTDTQYF
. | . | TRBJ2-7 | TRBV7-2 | TGTGCCAGCAGCTTAGAGGCAGGTCCTCTTTACGAGCAGTACTTC | CASSLEAGPLYEQYF
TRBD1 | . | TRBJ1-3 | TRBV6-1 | TGTGCCAGCAGTGCGCGGGACGACGACAGGGACACCATATATTTT | CASSARDDDRDTIYF
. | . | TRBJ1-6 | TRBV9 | TGTGCCAGCAGCGGGGCCGATCCGGGCTATTCACCCCTCCACTTT | CASSGADPGYSPLHF
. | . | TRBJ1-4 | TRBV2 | TGTGCCAGCAGTGACGGGCAGGTTAATGAAAAACTGTTTTTT | CASSDGQVNEKLFF
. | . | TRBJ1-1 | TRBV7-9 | TGTGCCAGCAGCTTAAAGGGGACAAACACTGAAGCTTTCTTT | CASSLKGTNTEAFF
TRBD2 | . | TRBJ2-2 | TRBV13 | TGTGCCAGCAGTAAGGGGCTAGCGGCAAACACCGGGGAGCTGTTTTTT | CASSKGLAANTGELFF
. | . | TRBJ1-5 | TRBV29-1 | TGCAGCTTTGCAGAGAATAGCAATCAGCCCCAGCATTTT | CSFAENSNQPQHF
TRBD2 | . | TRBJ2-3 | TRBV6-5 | TGTGCCAGCAGTTTGCTAGCGGGGTACACAGATACGCAGTATTTT | CASSLLAGYTDTQYF
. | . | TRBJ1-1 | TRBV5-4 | TGTGCCAGCAGCTGGGGTCCCAGGGACCCGAACACTGAAGCTTTCTTT | CASSWGPRDPNTEAFF
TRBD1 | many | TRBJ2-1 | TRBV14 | TGTGCCAGCAGCCAAGATCTAGGACAGGGCTATCGTGAGCAGTTCTTC | CASSQDLGQGYREQFF
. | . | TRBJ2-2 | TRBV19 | TGTGCCAGTAGTAGGCTGGGGGGGAACACCGGGGAGCTGTTTTTT | CASSRLGGNTGELFF
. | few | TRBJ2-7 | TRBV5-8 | TGTGCCAGCAGCTCCGGGTCCTTATACGAGCAGTACTTC | CASSSGSLYEQYF